The 7 T cell receptor beta chains listed next were all sequenced from one sample in a study of OX40 agonist ivuxolimab in advanced cancers. The library was prepared using the immunoSEQ multiplex PCR assay. Entries here come from immuneACCESS through TCRdb and include only in-frame sequences with V and J called. Some clones fail to appear in such tables; in the studies checked, an unresolved V gene covers under half of the shortfall, and the cause of the remainder is unknown. This sample gives roughly 9,400 clones in total; 60% to 75% of them show up just once. Jointly, the top ten make up around a quarter of the sample. The sequences come from CD4+ or CD8+ T cells sorted from blood, collected in a trial of the OX40 agonist ivuxolimab. The receptors derive from an adult with an advanced solid tumor such as melanoma, head and neck, liver or kidney cancer.

This chain uses TRBV19 with TRBJ2-1; D remains ambiguous. V lost 3 bases and J lost 4, with 7 bases in between. The CDR3 has 13 residues. The germline CDR1 and CDR2 sequences are LNHDA and SQIVND (reference sequence). The CDR3 sequence: CASSIGQYNEQFF. The CDR3 DNA follows: TGTGCCAGTAGTATCGGCCAATACAATGAGCAGTTCTTC.

J is TRBJ1-2 and V is TRBV2; 7 bases fit TRBD1. CDR1 and CDR2 from the germline V gene are SNHLY and FYNNEI. Trimming took 5 bases from V and 6 from J; bases not matched to a gene: 6. The CDR3 sequence is 13 residues long. CDR3 loop: CASSYDRDNGYTF. The CDR3 nucleotides read TGTGCCAGCAGTTACGACAGGGATAATGGCTACACCTTC.

The chain uses TRBV2 and TRBJ1-6; 11 nucleotides line up with TRBD1. With V trimmed by 1 base and J by 4 bases, 6 bases remained unmatched. Germline CDR1 and CDR2: SNHLY and FYNNEI. This CDR3 is 18 amino acids long. The CDR3 DNA follows: TGTGCCAGCAGTGAAGAAGCCGGGACAGGGGGTTATAATTCACCCCTCCACTTT. Amino acid sequence: CASSEEAGTGGYNSPLHF.

This chain links TRBV5-4 with TRBJ1-2; D might be TRBD1 (6 bases). The germline V gene has CDR1 SGHNT and CDR2 YYREEE (reference sequence). V lost 4 bases to trimming and J lost 3 bases, with 13 bases between them. The CDR3 has 14 amino acids. CDR3: CASSAEQGYYGYTF. The CDR3 coding sequence is TGTGCCAGCAGCGCCGAACAGGGATACTATGGCTACACCTTC.

The chain has TRBV30 and TRBJ1-1, with TRBD1 as a possible D gene (5 bases). There are 13 residues in the CDR3. V was shortened by 6 bases and J by 7 bases, with 18 bases between the two germline ends. From germline, CDR1 is GTSNPN and CDR2 SVGIG (reference sequence). The CDR3 DNA follows: TGTGCCTGCGTGCCGGGAAGGGGCGGTGAAGCTTTCTTT. Its protein product is CACVPGRGGEAFF.

This clone has only a few counts. Within the sample, other DNA sequences also encode this same CDR3. This chain links TRBV2 with TRBJ1-2, with a weak D call TRBD1 (6 bases). V was clipped by 8 bases and J by 3 bases, with 16 bases between them. CDR1 and CDR2 (germline): SNHLY, FYNNEI. The CDR3 spans 14 residues. The CDR3 sequence is CASRGQAADYGYTF. CDR3 bases: TGTGCCAGCCGGGGGCAGGCAGCGGACTATGGCTACACCTTC.

By share of the sample, this clone is medium-sized (0.01 to 0.1%). The V gene is TRBV11-3, the J gene TRBJ2-7; D may match TRBD1 or TRBD2 (5 bases each). In germline, CDR1 is SGHNT, CDR2 YENEEA. The V and J ends lost 11 bases and 4 bases respectively, with 18 bases between them. This CDR3 contains 13 residues. Here the CDR3 reads CAGESGQRYEQYF. The CDR3 region has the DNA TGTGCCGGAGAATCGGGGCAGAGATACGAGCAGTACTTC.